Below, 20 T cell receptor beta chains from the same sample are listed, as sequenced in a study of shared clonotypes between healthy human individuals. Some clones are missing from TCRdb's copy, which holds only in-frame ones; the method was immunoSEQ multiplex PCR. The sample lists about 2 million clones, 95% occurring once. Sequencing used naive CD4+ T cells sorted from blood. The subset is: CD45RA+ positively selected. The receptor source for this set is a man between 18 and 35 years old in good health.

V and J are TRBV10-3 and TRBJ2-7, with 7 bases aligning to TRBD1. The CDR3 is made up of 13 amino acids. Looked up from germline, CDR1 is ENHRY and CDR2 is SYGVKD. The V gene end was trimmed by 3 bases and the J gene end by 7 bases; junction bases not matched to a gene: 6. The CDR3 sequence is CAISEDRVFEQYF. As DNA, the CDR3 is TGTGCCATCAGTGAAGACAGGGTCTTTGAGCAGTACTTC.

The rearrangement uses TRBV29-1 and TRBJ1-2; no clear D. The V end lost 6 bases, the J end lost 7 bases, and 9 bases lay between the germline ends. Germline CDR1 is SQVTM and CDR2 is ANQGSEA. The CDR3 loop spans 10 amino acids. The chain's CDR3 is CSVFAGGYTF. The DNA of the CDR3 is TGCAGCGTCTTCGCAGGTGGCTACACCTTC.

This chain joins TRBV20-1 and TRBJ1-2; D call uncertain. Trimming removed 4 bases from V and 4 bases from J, with 4 bases in between. In germline, CDR1 is DFQATT, CDR2 SNEGSKA (reference sequence). The CDR3 has 10 amino acids. The CDR3 loop reads CSATSYGYTF. The CDR3 bases are TGCAGTGCTACGAGCTATGGCTACACCTTC.

Details on this clone: This sample also contains other DNA sequences that code for the same CDR3. The chain couples TRBV9 to TRBJ1-3, with D unresolved. In germline, CDR1 is SGDLS, CDR2 YYNGEE. There are 14 residues in the CDR3. V lost 2 bases, J lost 0 bases, and 6 bases lay in between. CDR3 protein: CASSVGFSGNTIYF. CDR3 DNA sequence: TGTGCCAGCAGCGTCGGATTCTCTGGAAACACCATATATTTT.

This clone has just a few counts. J is TRBJ1-1 and V is TRBV19; unclear D gene. Between the trimmed V and J ends, which lost 3 bases and 4 bases, there was a span of 15 bases. This CDR3 comprises 15 residues. Germline V CDR1 and CDR2: LNHDA, SQIVND (reference sequence). CDR3 DNA: TGTGCCAGTAGTATTGAACGGGGTAGAGGCACTGAAGCTTTCTTT. Encoded protein: CASSIERGRGTEAFF.

This clone was detected once. The chain combines TRBV4-1 with TRBJ1-2; TRBD1 matches at 9 bases. V dropped 7 bases and J dropped 5; count of bases not matched to a gene: 17. The CDR3 runs to 17 residues. The germline gives CDR1 MGHRA, CDR2 YSYEKL. This CDR3 reads CASTTSQDGDRVYGYTF. The DNA of the CDR3 is TGCGCCAGCACCACCAGCCAAGACGGGGACAGGGTTTATGGCTACACCTTC.

The genes are TRBV30 and TRBJ1-4; D unresolved. There are 14 residues in the CDR3. V gave up 7 bases and J gave up 0 bases, with 12 bases separating them. Germline CDR1 reads GTSNPN; CDR2 reads SVGIG (reference sequence). The DNA of the CDR3 is TGTGCCTCGACCCGGAGATCAACTAATGAAAAACTGTTTTTT. This codes for CASTRRSTNEKLFF.

This clone was recorded once. V gene TRBV7-6 combines with J gene TRBJ1-2, with TRBD1 matching over 11 bases. The CDR3 covers 13 residues. The germline V gene encodes CDR1 SGHVS and CDR2 FNYEAQ. V trimming: 5 bases; J trimming: 8 bases; junction bases outside the gene matches: 4. The CDR3 spells CASSRTGGRGYTF. CDR3 sequence (DNA): TGTGCCAGCAGCCGGACAGGGGGCAGGGGCTACACCTTC.

In DNA form, the CDR3 reads TGTGCCAGCAGCTTTTTAAGCGGAGGGAACACTGAAGCTTTCTTT. Protein product: CASSFLSGGNTEAFF. The chain links TRBV11-2 to TRBJ1-1, with D uncertain. V was clipped by 3 bases and J by 1 base, with 12 bases between them. The CDR3 runs 15 residues. The germline CDR1 and CDR2 sequences are SGHAT and FQNNGV.

J is TRBJ2-1 and V is TRBV7-9; 12 bases are shared with TRBD2. The V gene end was trimmed by 2 bases and the J gene end by 2 bases; junction bases not matched to a gene: 7. The CDR3 extends over 18 amino acids. CDR1 is SEHNR, CDR2 FQNEAQ, per germline (reference sequence). Written as DNA, the CDR3 is TGTGCCAGCAGCTTACCTAGCGGGAGGGCTATCACCTACAATGAGCAGTTCTTC. This gives the protein CASSLPSGRAITYNEQFF.

V and J are TRBV27 and TRBJ1-1; D is undetermined. Germline-derived CDR1 and CDR2 are MNHEY and SMNVEV (reference sequence). Trimming pared 4 bases from V and 6 bases from J, leaving 12 bases between. The CDR3 runs 13 residues. This CDR3 reads CASSYSGWPEAFF. Here the CDR3 DNA reads TGTGCCAGCAGTTATTCGGGGTGGCCTGAAGCTTTCTTT.

This chain uses TRBV5-4 with TRBJ2-5, with D uncertain. The germline CDR1 and CDR2 sequences are SGHNT and YYREEE (reference sequence). The CDR3 has 13 amino acids. Deletions cut 1 base from V and 0 bases from J, with 4 bases between. CDR3 amino acids: CASSLPNQETQYF. CDR3 coding DNA: TGTGCCAGCAGCTTGCCGAACCAAGAGACCCAGTACTTC.

The chain couples TRBV7-9 to TRBJ2-7; 8 nucleotides agree with TRBD2. Trimming took 3 bases from V and 3 from J; bases not matched to a gene: 4. CDR1 and CDR2 from the germline V gene are SEHNR and FQNEAQ (reference sequence). There are 14 residues in the CDR3. The CDR3 region is CASSFLLAGYEQYF. DNA of the CDR3: TGTGCCAGCAGCTTCTTGCTAGCGGGCTACGAGCAGTACTTC.

The chain employs TRBV7-6 and TRBJ2-7, with a tentative D call TRBD1 (6 bases). Trimming stripped 0 bases from V and 2 bases from J, with 17 bases between. Germline CDR1 reads SGHVS; CDR2 reads FNYEAQ. CDR3 length: 17 amino acids. CDR3 in amino acids: CASSLARDTRVTYEQYF. CDR3 nucleotides: TGTGCCAGCAGCTTAGCCCGGGACACTAGGGTTACCTACGAGCAGTACTTC.

J is TRBJ2-3 and V is TRBV27; maybe TRBD2 (6 bases). Germline V gene lookup returns CDR1 MNHEY and CDR2 SMNVEV (reference sequence). The CDR3 runs to 16 residues. V was trimmed by 5 bases and J by 1 base, leaving 16 bases between them. CDR3 residues: CASSPWDLWGTDTQYF. CDR3 coding DNA: TGTGCCAGCAGTCCCTGGGACTTGTGGGGCACAGATACGCAGTATTTT.

V and J are TRBV30 and TRBJ1-1, with TRBD1 as a possible D gene (6 bases). The germline V and J ends were trimmed by 4 bases and 4 bases, with 10 bases remaining between them. Per the germline V gene, CDR1 is GTSNPN and CDR2 is SVGIG (reference sequence). CDR3 length: 12 amino acids. CDR3 protein: CAWKGGSTEAFF. The CDR3 nucleotides read TGTGCCTGGAAGGGGGGATCCACTGAAGCTTTCTTT.

J is TRBJ2-4 and V is TRBV7-8, with 7 bases fitting TRBD1. V shed 6 bases, J shed 5 bases, and the junction held 4 bases outside the gene matches. The CDR3 contains 13 residues. Germline V CDR1 and CDR2: SGHVS, FQNEAQ. The CDR3 here is CASSSGTENIQYF. CDR3 nucleotides: TGTGCCAGCAGTTCCGGGACAGAAAACATTCAGTACTTC.

The chain links TRBV30 to TRBJ2-7; D assignment may be TRBD1 or TRBD2 (6 bases each). Germline V gene sequence: CDR1 GTSNPN, CDR2 SVGIG (reference sequence). V was cut by 2 bases and J by 9 bases, with 14 bases left in between. The CDR3 loop spans 12 amino acids. The CDR3 is CAWSLGAGGQYF. The CDR3 DNA reads as TGTGCCTGGAGTCTGGGGGCCGGGGGGCAGTACTTC.

Turning to this clone: At the DNA level, this CDR3 is encoded by other sequences in the same sample as well. The chain uses TRBV5-1 and TRBJ2-7; TRBD1 matches at 8 bases. Germline CDR1 SGHRS, CDR2 YFSETQ. The CDR3 runs 14 residues. Unmatched junction bases numbered 2, after V lost 0 bases and J lost 3 bases. The CDR3 bases are TGCGCCAGCAGCTTGGGACAGGGGCGCTACGAGCAGTACTTC. It yields the protein CASSLGQGRYEQYF.

The chain carries TRBV6-5 and TRBJ2-7; D unresolved. The V gene's germline CDR1 is MNHEY and CDR2 SVGAGI. The CDR3 consists of 16 residues. V gave up 0 bases and J gave up 2 bases, with 14 bases separating them. CDR3 sequence: CASSYSTGPGTYEQYF. CDR3 sequence (DNA): TGTGCCAGCAGTTACTCGACGGGTCCTGGCACCTACGAGCAGTACTTC.